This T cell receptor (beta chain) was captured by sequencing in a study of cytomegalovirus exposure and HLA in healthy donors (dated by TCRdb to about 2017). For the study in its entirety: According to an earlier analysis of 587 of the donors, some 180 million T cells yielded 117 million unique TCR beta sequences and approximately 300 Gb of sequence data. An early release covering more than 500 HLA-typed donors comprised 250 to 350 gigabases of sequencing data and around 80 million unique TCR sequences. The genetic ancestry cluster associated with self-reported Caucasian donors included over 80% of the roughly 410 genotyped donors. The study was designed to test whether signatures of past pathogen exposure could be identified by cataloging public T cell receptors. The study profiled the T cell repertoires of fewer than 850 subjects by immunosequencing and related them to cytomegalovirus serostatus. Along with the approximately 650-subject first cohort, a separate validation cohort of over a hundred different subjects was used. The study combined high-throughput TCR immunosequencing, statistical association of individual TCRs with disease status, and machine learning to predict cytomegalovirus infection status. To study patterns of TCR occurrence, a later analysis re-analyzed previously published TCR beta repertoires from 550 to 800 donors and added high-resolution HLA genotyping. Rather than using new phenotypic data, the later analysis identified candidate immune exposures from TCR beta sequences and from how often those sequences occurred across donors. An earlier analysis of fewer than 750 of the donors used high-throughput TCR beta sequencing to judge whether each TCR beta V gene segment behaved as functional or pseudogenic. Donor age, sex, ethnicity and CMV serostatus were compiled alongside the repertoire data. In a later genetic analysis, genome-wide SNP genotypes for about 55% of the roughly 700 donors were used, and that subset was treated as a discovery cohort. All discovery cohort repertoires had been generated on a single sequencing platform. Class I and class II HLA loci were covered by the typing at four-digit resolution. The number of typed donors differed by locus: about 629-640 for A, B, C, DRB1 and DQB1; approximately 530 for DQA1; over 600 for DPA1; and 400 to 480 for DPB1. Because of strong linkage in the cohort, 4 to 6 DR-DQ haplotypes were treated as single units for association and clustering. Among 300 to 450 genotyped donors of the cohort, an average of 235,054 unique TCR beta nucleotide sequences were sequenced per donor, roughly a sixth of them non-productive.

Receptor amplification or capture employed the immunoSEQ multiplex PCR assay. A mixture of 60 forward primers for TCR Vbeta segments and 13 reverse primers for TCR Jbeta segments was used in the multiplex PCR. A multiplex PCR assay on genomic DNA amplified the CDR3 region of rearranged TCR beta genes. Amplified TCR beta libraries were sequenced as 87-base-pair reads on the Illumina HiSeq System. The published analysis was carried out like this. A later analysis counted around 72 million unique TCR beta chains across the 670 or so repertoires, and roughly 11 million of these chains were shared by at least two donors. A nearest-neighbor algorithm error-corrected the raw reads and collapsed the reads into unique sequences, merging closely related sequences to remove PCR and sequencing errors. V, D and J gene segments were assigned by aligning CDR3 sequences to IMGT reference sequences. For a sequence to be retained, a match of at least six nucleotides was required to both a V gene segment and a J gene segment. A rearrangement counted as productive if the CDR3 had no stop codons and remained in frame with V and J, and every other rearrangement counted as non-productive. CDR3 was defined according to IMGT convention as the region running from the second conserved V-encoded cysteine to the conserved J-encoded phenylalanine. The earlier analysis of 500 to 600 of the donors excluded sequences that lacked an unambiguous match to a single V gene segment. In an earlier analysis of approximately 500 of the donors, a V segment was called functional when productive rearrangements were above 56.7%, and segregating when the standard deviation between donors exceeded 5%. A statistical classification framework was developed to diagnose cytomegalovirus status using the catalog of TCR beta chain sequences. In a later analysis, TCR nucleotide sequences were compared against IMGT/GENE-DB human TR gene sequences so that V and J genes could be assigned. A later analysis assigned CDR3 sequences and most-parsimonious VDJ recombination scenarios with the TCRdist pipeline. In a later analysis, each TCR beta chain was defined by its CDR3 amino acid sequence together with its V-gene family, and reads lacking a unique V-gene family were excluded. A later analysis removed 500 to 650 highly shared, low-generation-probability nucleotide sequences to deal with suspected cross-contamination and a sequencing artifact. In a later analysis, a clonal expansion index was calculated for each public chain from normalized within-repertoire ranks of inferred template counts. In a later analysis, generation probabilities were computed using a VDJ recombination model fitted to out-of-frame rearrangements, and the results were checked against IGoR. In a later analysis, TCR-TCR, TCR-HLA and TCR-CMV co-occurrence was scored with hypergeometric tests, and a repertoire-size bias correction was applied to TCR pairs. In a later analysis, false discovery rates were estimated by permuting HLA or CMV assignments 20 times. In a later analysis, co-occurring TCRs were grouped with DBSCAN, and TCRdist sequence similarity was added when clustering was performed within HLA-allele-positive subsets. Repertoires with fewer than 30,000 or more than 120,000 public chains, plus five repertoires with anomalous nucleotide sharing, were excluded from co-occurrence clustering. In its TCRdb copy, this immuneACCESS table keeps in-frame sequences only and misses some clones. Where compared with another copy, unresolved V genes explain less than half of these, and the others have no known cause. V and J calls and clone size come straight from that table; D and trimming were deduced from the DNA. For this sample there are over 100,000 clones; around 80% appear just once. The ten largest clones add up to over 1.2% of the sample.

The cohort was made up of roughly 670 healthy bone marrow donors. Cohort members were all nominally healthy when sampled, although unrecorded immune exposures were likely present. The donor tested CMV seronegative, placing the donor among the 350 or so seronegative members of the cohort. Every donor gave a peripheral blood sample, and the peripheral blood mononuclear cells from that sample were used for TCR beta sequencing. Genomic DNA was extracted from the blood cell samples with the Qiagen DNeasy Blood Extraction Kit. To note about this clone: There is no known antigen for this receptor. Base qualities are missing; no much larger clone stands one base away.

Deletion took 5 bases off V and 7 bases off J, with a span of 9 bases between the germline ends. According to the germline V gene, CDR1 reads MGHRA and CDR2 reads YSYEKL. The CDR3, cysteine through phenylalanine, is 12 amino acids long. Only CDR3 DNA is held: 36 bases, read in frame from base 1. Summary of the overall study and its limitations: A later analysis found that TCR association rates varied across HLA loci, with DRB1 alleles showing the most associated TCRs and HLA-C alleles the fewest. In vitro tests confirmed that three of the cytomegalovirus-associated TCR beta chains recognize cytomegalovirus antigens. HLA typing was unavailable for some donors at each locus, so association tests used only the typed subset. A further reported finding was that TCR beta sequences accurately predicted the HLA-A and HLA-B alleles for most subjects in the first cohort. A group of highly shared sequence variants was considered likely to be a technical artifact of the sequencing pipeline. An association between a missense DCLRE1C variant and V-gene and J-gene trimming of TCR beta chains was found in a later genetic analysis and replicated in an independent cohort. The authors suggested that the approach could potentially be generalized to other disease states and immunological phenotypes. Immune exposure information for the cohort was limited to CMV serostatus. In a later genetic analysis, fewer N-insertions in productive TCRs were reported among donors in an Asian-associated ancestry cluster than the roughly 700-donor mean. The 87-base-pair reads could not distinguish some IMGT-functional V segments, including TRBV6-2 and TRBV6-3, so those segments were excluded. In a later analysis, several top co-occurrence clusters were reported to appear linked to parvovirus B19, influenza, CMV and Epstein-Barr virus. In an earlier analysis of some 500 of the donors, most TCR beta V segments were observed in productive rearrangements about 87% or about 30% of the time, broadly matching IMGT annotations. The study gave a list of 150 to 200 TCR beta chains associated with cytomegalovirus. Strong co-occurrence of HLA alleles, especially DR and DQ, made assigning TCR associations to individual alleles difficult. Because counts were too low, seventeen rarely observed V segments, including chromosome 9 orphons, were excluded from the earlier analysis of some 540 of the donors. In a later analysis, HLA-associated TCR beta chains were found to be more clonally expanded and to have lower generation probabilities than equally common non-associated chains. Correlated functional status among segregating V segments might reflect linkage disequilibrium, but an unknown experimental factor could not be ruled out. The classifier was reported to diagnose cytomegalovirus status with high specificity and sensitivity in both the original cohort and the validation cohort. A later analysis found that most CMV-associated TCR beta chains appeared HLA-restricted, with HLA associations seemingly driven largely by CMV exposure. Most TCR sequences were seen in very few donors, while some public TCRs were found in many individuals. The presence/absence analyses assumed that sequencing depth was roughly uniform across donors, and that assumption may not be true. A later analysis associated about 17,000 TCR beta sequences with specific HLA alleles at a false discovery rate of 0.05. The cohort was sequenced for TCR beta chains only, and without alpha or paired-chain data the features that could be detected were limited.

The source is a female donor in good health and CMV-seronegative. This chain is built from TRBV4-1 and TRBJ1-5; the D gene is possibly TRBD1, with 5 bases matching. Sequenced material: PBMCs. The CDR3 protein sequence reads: CASSSPGQPQHF. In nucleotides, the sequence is TGCGCCAGCAGCTCCCCAGGGCAGCCCCAGCATTTT.